This entry lists 12 T cell receptor beta chains sequenced from one sample in a study of cytomegalovirus exposure and HLA in healthy donors. The assay was immunoSEQ multiplex PCR, and TCRdb's table has in-frame clones only and misses some. The table includes 200,000 to 300,000 clones, approximately 86% detected once. The sample was PBMCs. These receptors came from a woman in her thirties in good health and CMV-seropositive.

This clone was seen once. This chain connects TRBV5-4 to TRBJ2-6; tentatively, D is TRBD1 (6 bases). The CDR3 is 16 amino acids. Germline values: CDR1 SGHNT, CDR2 YYREEE (reference sequence). V was cut by 5 bases and J by 0 bases, with 12 bases left in between. DNA for the CDR3: TGTGCCAGCAGTTCGGGACAAAGCTCTGGGGCCAACGTCCTGACTTTC. It yields the protein CASSSGQSSGANVLTF.

The chain combines TRBV5-1 with TRBJ2-2; 9 bases fit TRBD2. The CDR3 totals 16 residues. Per germline, CDR1 SGHRS and CDR2 YFSETQ. With V trimmed by 4 bases and J by 1 base, 5 bases remained unmatched. In DNA, the CDR3 is TGCGCCAGCAGCCCCCTAGCGGGACTGAACACCGGGGAGCTGTTTTTT. This gives the protein CASSPLAGLNTGELFF. Variable domain in full (rest from reference TRBV5-1 and TRBJ2-2): KAGVTQTPRYLIKTRGQQVTLSCSPISGHRSVSWYQQTPGQGLQFLFEYFSETQRNKGNFPGRFSGRQFSNSRSEMNVSTLELGDSALYLCASSPLAGLNTGELFFGEGSRLTVL.

CDR3 DNA: TGTGCCAGCGGAGGGCCCCTAAGCCCGAACACCGGGGAGCTGTTTTTT. This gives the protein CASGGPLSPNTGELFF. J is TRBJ2-2 and V is TRBV11-1, with D possibly being TRBD2 (6 bases). Trimming took off 8 bases at V and 0 bases at J, with 16 bases between the two ends. Germline CDR1 reads SGHAT; CDR2 reads FQDESV (reference sequence). The CDR3 is made up of 16 amino acids.

The chain joins TRBV27 to TRBJ2-7, with D possibly matching TRBD1 (6 bases). The CDR3 loop spans 11 amino acids. Looked up from germline, CDR1 is MNHEY and CDR2 is SMNVEV (reference sequence). With 7 bases removed from V and 6 bases from J, the gap between germline ends came to 10 bases. This CDR3 reads CASKLGAEQYF. As DNA, the CDR3 is TGTGCCAGCAAGTTGGGGGCCGAGCAGTACTTC.

This chain links TRBV27 with TRBJ2-3, with 8 bases aligning to TRBD2. This CDR3 contains 16 residues. The germline V gene encodes CDR1 MNHEY and CDR2 SMNVEV (reference sequence). The junction had 16 bases not matched to a gene; V was cut back by 4 bases and J by 10 bases. The CDR3 loop reads CASSSTTGTRNLAQYF. The CDR3 DNA reads as TGTGCCAGCAGTTCAACTACCGGGACTAGAAACTTAGCGCAGTATTTT.

The chain joins TRBV10-1 to TRBJ2-2; 11 nucleotides align to TRBD2. V gave up 6 bases and J gave up 6 bases; unmatched junction bases: 3. The CDR3 is 14 amino acids. Germline loops: CDR1 WNHNN, CDR2 SYGVQD (reference sequence). CDR3 sequence (DNA): TGCGCCAGCAGAGGGACTAGCGGTGCCGGGGAGCTGTTTTTT. This encodes CASRGTSGAGELFF.

The chain has TRBV6-1 and TRBJ2-3; 9 bases are a match to TRBD2. The germline V gene has CDR1 MNHNS and CDR2 SASEGT. The CDR3 has 18 amino acids. V trimming: 2 bases; J trimming: 2 bases; junction bases outside the gene matches: 11. CDR3 protein: CASSEIGVGLATTDTQYF. CDR3 bases: TGTGCCAGCAGTGAAATAGGTGTCGGACTAGCGACCACAGATACGCAGTATTTT.

The chain has TRBV5-1 and TRBJ1-5, with TRBD1 as a possible D gene (6 bases). CDR3 length equals 14 residues. The germline V gene has CDR1 SGHRS and CDR2 YFSETQ. V shed 3 bases and J shed 3 bases, with 10 bases lying between them. In nucleotides, the CDR3 is TGCGCCAGCAGCTCGACAGGCCCCAATCAGCCCCAGCATTTT. This sequence encodes CASSSTGPNQPQHF.

This chain connects TRBV5-1 to TRBJ1-1; D perhaps matches TRBD1 (5 bases). From germline, CDR1 is SGHRS and CDR2 YFSETQ. The CDR3 loop spans 14 amino acids. V shed 2 bases and J shed 5 bases, with 13 bases lying between them. The CDR3 region is CASSFAGGGTEAFF. The CDR3 DNA follows: TGCGCCAGCAGCTTTGCGGGGGGAGGGACTGAAGCTTTCTTT.

The rearrangement joins TRBV21-1 to TRBJ2-3; the DNA was not used to check the table's D call, TRBD2. TRBV21-1 counts as a pseudogene. The CDR3 extends over 13 amino acids. This CDR3 is CASWKRSTDTQYF. The CDR3, as DNA: TGTGCCAGCTGGAAGCGGAGCACAGATACGCAGTATTTT.

The V gene is TRBV9, the J gene TRBJ2-2, with TRBD1 as a possible D gene (6 bases). Trimming removed 0 bases at V and 0 bases at J, with 6 bases between. Germline CDR1 and CDR2: SGDLS and YYNGEE. The CDR3 has 15 residues. This CDR3 reads CASSVGTANTGELFF. DNA of the CDR3: TGTGCCAGCAGCGTAGGGACAGCGAACACCGGGGAGCTGTTTTTT.

This clone was detected only once. This chain connects TRBV5-6 to TRBJ2-2; 10 bases agree with TRBD1. With 2 bases clipped from V and 6 bases from J, the junction kept 4 bases outside the gene matches. Germline V CDR1 and CDR2: SGHDT, YYEEEE. There are 15 residues in the CDR3. CDR3 coding DNA: TGTGCCAGCAGCTTTGGGACAGGGGCGGCCGGGGAGCTGTTTTTT. It encodes CASSFGTGAAGELFF.